The 4 T cell receptor beta chains below come from one sample, sequenced in a study of cytomegalovirus exposure and HLA in healthy donors. 60 Vbeta and 13 Jbeta primers were used in PCR. Profiling relied on immunoSEQ multiplex PCR, and the TCRdb table lists in-frame clones only, not all of them. Here the sample spans some 100,000 clones, around 75% being singletons. What was sequenced was PBMCs. The receptor source for this set is a young woman in good health and CMV-seropositive.

V is TRBV7-3 and J is TRBJ1-1; D is unresolved. The germline CDR1 and CDR2 sequences are SGHTA and FQGTGA. CDR3 length: 13 residues. V lost 1 base and J lost 5, with 8 bases in between. The CDR3 sequence is CASSLRERTEAFF. Written as DNA, the CDR3 is TGTGCCAGCAGCTTAAGGGAGAGGACTGAAGCTTTCTTT.

This chain connects TRBV5-4 to TRBJ2-7, with TRBD1 identical over 10 bases. Germline V gene lookup returns CDR1 SGHNT and CDR2 YYREEE (reference sequence). CDR3 size: 16 residues. Trimming removed 0 bases from V and 4 bases from J; junction bases left unmatched: 7. The CDR3 DNA is TGTGCCAGCAGCTTGGGAGGGGACAGGGGTCGGTACGAGCAGTACTTC. Translated: CASSLGGDRGRYEQYF.

Written as DNA, the CDR3 is TGTGCCAGCAGCTCGTATTTCGACAGGGACAGGGATGAAGCTTTCTTT. Protein product: CASSSYFDRDRDEAFF. The chain couples TRBV7-3 to TRBJ1-1; TRBD1 matches at 9 bases. The CDR3 length is 16 residues. The trim removed 4 bases at V and 7 bases at J, leaving 13 bases unmatched. Germline V CDR1 and CDR2: SGHTA, FQGTGA.

The chain carries TRBV28 and TRBJ1-1, with 7 bases aligning to TRBD1. The V and J ends lost 5 bases and 0 bases, in that order; junction bases with no gene match: 9. This CDR3 comprises 16 residues. Germline-derived CDR1 and CDR2 are MDHEN and SYDVKM. The CDR3 DNA reads TGTGCCAGCAGTCCATGGACAGGACCATTGAACACTGAAGCTTTCTTT. Translated: CASSPWTGPLNTEAFF.